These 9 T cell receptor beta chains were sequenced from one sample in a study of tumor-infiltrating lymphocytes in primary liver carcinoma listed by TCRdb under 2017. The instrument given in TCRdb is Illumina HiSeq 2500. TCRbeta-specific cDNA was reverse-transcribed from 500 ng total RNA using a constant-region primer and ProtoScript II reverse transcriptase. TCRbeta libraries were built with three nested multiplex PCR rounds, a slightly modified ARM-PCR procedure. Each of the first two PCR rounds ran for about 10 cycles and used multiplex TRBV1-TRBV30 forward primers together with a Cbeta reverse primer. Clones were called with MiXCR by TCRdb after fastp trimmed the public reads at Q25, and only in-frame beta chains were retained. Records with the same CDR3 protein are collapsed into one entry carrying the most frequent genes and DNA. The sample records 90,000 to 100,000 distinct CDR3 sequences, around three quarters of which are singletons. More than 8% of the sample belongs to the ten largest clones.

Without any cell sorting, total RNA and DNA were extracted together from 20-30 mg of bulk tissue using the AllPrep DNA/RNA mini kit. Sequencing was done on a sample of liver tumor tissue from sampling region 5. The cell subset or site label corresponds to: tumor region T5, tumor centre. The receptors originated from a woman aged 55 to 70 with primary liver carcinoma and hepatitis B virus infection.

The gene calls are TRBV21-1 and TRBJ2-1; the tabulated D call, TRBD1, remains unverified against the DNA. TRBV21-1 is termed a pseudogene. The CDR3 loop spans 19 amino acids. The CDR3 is CANTPKGQDRDGTYNEQFF. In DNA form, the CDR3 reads TGTGCCAACACCCCGAAGGGGCAGGACCGGGACGGGACGTACAATGAGCAGTTCTTC.

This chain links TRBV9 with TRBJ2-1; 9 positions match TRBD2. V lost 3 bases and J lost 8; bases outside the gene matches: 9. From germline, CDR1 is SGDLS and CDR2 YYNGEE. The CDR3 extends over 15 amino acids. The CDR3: CASSARGTSRHEQFF. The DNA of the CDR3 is TGTGCCAGCAGCGCTCGGGGGACTAGCCGCCATGAGCAGTTCTTC.

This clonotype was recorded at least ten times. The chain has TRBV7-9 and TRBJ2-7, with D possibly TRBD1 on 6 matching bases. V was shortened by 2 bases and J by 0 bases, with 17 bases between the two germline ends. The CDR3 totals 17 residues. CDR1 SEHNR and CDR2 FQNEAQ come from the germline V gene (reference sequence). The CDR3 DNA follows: TGTGCCAGCAGCTTAATCGACGGGACATCGAGCTCCTACGAGCAGTACTTC. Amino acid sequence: CASSLIDGTSSSYEQYF.

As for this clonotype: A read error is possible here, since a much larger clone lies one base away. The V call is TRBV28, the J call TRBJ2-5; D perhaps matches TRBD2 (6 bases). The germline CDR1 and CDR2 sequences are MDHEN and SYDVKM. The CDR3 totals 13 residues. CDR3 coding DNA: TGTGGCACCCTAGGGACTTTCCAAGAGACCCAGTACTTC. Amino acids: CGTLGTFQETQYF.

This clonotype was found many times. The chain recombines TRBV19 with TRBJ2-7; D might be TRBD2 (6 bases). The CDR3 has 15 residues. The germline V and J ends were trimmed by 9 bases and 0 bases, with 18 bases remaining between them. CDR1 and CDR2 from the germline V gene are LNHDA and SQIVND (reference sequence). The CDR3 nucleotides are TGTGCCAGATTCAGCGGGCACTTTAGCTCCTACGAGCAGTACTTC. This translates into CARFSGHFSSYEQYF.

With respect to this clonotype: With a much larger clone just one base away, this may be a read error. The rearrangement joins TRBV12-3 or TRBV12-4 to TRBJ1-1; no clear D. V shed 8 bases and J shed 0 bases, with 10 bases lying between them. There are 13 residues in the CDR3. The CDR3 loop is CASRGWVNTEAFF. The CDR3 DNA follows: TGTGCCAGCCGAGGATGGGTGAACACTGAAGCTTTCTTT.

DNA for the CDR3: TGTGCCAGCAGCTCCCACAGGGGAACTAGCAGTTTAACTGGAGAGACCCAGTACTTC. Protein sequence: CASSSHRGTSSLTGETQYF. This rearrangement joins TRBV11-3 to TRBJ2-5, with D perhaps matching TRBD1 (7 bases). CDR1 is SGHNT and CDR2 is YENEEA in the germline V gene. This CDR3 has 19 amino acids. Trimming stripped 4 bases from V and 4 bases from J, with 28 bases between.

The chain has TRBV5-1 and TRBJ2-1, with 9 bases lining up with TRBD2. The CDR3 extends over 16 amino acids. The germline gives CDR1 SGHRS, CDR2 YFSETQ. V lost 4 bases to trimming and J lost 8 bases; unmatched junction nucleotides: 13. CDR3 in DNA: TGCGCCAGCAGCCCCCGTACGGGACTAGCTGTCTATGAGCAGTTCTTC. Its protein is CASSPRTGLAVYEQFF.

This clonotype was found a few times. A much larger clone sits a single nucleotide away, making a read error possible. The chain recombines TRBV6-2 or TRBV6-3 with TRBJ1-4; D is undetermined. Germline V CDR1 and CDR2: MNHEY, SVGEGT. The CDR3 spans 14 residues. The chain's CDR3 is CVSTTGRENEKLFF. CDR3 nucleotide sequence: TGTGTCAGCACCACCGGGCGTGAGAATGAAAAACTGTTTTTT.